The 5 T cell receptor beta chains below all came from one sample that was sequenced in a study of T cells in Graves' hyperthyroidism and ophthalmopathy (dated by TCRdb to about 2019). Library prep was done by multiplex PCR. The sample was run on an Illumina HiSeq 2000. The TCR beta CDR3 regions were amplified from RNA transcripts. A first-round RT-PCR of the TCR CDR3 used the HTBI primer set with the Qiagen OneStep RT-PCR kit. The raw public data were reprocessed by TCRdb itself: fastp quality trimming at Q25, MiXCR clonotype calling, in-frame beta chains only. When rows share a CDR3 protein, they turn into one entry using the most common DNA and genes. In this sample the table shows about 570,000 distinct CDR3 sequences, just over 45% of which occur a single time. 15% to 20% of the sample goes to the ten largest clones. The sample was peripheral blood or thyroid tissue (not recorded which). These receptor sequences come from an adult woman with Graves' disease, either hyperthyroidism or ophthalmopathy (not recorded which).

Regarding this clonotype: One end of the junction fails to match germline, which may point to a read error. The chain employs TRBV11-2 and TRBJ1-1; weak D call: TRBD1 (5 bases). Looked up from germline, CDR1 is SGHAT and CDR2 is FQNNGV. The CDR3 contains 15 residues. The CDR3 sequence: CASSQDRGRDTEAFF. The CDR3 coding sequence is TGCGCCAGCAGCCAAGATCGGGGACGAGACACTGAAGCTTTCTTT.

V and J are TRBV29-1 and TRBJ1-1; perhaps TRBD1 as D (5 bases). Trimming left V 6 bases short and J 4 bases short, with 15 bases between. Germline CDR1 SQVTM, CDR2 ANQGSEA. This CDR3 region has 13 residues. This CDR3 is CSVDKTEGTEAFF. The CDR3 nucleotides are TGCAGCGTGGATAAGACAGAGGGCACTGAAGCTTTCTTT.

For this clonotype: The conserved final phenylalanine or tryptophan is absent from the CDR3, which likely points to a read error. No DNA is shown, since the ends of the CDR3 on it are uncertain; the CDR3 is the one TCRdb lists. The chain carries TRBV7-8 and TRBJ2-5; the D segment call TRBD2 is taken from the table without a DNA check. Germline lookup yields CDR1 SGHVS and CDR2 FQNEAQ. Counting both end residues, the CDR3 totals 9 amino acids. The CDR3 region is CASSLWRGD.

The V and J genes are TRBV20-1 and TRBJ1-5; 8 positions agree with TRBD1. J lost 0 bases, V lost 3 bases, and 10 bases had no gene match. The CDR3 contains 17 residues. From germline, CDR1 is DFQATT and CDR2 SNEGSKA (reference sequence). The CDR3 DNA is TGCAGTGCTAGCCCCTTGACAGGGGCAAATAGCAATCAGCCCCAGCATTTT. Translating gives CSASPLTGANSNQPQHF.

This clonotype was detected many times. This chain uses TRBV5-6 with TRBJ1-5; D remains unclear. The CDR3 is made up of 15 amino acids. Per the germline V gene, CDR1 is SGHDT and CDR2 is YYEEEE. Between the trimmed V and J ends, which lost 2 bases and 2 bases, there was a span of 11 bases. CDR3 nucleotides: TGTGCCAGCAGCTTAGGAGGGCATGGCAATCAGCCCCAGCATTTT. Amino acid sequence: CASSLGGHGNQPQHF.